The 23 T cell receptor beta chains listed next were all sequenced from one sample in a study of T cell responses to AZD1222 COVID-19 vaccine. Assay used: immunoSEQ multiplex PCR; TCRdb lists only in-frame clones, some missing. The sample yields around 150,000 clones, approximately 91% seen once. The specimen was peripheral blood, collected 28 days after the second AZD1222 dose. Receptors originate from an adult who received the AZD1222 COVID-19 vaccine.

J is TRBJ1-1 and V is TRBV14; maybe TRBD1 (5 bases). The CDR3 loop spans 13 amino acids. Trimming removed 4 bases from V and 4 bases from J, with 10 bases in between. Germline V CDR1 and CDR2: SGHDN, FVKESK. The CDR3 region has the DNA TGTGCCAGCAGCCGGTCAGGGACCACTGAAGCTTTCTTT. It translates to CASSRSGTTEAFF.

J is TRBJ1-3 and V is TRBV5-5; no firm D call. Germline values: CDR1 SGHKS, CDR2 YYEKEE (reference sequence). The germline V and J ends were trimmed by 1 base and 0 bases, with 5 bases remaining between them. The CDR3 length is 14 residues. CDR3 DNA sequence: TGTGCCAGCAGCTTGATCAACTCTGGAAACACCATATATTTT. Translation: CASSLINSGNTIYF.

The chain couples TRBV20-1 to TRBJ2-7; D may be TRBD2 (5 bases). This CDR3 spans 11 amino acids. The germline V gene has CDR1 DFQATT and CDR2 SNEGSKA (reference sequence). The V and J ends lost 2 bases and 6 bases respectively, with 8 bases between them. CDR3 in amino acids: CSARIGGEQYF. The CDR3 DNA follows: TGCAGTGCTAGAATCGGAGGCGAGCAGTACTTC.

The CDR3 DNA reads as TGTGCCAGCAGCTTGGCCACGGGGGCCGCCTATGGCTACACCTTC. Its protein product is CASSLATGAAYGYTF. V and J are TRBV5-5 and TRBJ1-2; D might be TRBD1 (6 bases). CDR1 SGHKS and CDR2 YYEKEE come from the germline V gene (reference sequence). The CDR3 spans 15 residues. Trimming removed 0 bases from V and 4 bases from J, with 13 bases in between.

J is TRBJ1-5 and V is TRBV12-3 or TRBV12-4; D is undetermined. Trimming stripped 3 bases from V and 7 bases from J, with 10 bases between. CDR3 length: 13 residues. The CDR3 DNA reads TGTGCCAGCAGTTTGGTGGGCTCCCAGCCCCAGCATTTT. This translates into CASSLVGSQPQHF.

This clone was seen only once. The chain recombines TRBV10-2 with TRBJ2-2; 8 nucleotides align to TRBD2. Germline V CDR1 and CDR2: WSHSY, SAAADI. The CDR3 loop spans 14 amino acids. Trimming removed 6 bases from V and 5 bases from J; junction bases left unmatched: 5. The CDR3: CASRPGTSTGELFF. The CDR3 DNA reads TGCGCCAGCAGACCCGGGACTAGTACCGGGGAGCTGTTTTTT.

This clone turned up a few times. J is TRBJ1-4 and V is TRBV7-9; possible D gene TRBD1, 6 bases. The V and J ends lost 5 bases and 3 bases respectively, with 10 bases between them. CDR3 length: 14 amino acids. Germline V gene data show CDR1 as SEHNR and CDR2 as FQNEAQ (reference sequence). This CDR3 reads CASSLGQSNEKLFF. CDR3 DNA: TGTGCCAGCAGCCTGGGACAATCTAATGAAAAACTGTTTTTT.

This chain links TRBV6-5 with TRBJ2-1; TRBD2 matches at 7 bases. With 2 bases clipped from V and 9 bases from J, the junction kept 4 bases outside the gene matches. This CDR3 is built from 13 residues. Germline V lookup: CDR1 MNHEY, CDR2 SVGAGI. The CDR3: CASSYLGGGEQFF. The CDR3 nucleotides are TGTGCCAGCAGTTACCTGGGCGGGGGTGAGCAGTTCTTC.

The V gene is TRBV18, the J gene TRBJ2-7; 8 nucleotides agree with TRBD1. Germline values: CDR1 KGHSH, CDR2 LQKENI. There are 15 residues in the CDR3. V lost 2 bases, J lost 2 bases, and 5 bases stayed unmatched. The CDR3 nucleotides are TGTGCCAGCTCACCATGGGACAGGAGACCCTACGAGCAGTACTTC. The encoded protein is CASSPWDRRPYEQYF. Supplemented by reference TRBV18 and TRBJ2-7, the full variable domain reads NAGVMQNPRHLVRRRGQEARLRCSPMKGHSHVYWYRQLPEEGLKFMVYLQKENIIDESGMPKERFSAEFPKEGPSILRIQQVVRGDSAAYFCASSPWDRRPYEQYFGPGTRLTVT.

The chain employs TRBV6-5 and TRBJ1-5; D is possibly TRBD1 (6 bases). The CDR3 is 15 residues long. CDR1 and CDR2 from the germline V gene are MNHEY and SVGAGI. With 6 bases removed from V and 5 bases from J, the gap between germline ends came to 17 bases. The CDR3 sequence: CASRTNGGLDQPQHF. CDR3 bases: TGTGCCAGCAGGACGAATGGGGGGCTGGATCAGCCCCAGCATTTT.

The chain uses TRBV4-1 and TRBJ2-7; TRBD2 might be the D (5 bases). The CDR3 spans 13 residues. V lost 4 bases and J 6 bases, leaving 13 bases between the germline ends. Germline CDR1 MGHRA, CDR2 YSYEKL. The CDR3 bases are TGCGCCAGCAGCCCTGACTCGGAGGTCGAGCAGTACTTC. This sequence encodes CASSPDSEVEQYF.

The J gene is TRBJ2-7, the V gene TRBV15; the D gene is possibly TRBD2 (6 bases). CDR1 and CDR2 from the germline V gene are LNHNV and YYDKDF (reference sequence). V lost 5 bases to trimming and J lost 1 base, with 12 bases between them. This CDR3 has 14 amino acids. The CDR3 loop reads CATSSRGFSYEQYF. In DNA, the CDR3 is TGTGCCACCAGCTCGCGGGGATTTTCCTACGAGCAGTACTTC.

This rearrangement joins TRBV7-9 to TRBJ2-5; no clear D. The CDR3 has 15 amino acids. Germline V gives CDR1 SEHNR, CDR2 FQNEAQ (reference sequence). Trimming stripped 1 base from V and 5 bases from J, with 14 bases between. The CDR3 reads CASSLGSARMETQYF. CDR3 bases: TGTGCCAGCAGCTTAGGGTCCGCAAGAATGGAGACCCAGTACTTC.

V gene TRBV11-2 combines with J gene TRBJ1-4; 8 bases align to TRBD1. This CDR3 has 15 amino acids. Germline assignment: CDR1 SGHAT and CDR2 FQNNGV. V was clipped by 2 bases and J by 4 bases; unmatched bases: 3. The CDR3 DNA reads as TGTGCCAGCAGCTTACAGGGGGCATATAATGAAAAACTGTTTTTT. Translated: CASSLQGAYNEKLFF.

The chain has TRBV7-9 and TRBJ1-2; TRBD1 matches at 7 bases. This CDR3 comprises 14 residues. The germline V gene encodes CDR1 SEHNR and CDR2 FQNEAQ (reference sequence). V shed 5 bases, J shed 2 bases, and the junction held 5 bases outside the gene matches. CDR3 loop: CASSPTGKNYGYTF. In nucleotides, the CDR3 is TGTGCCAGCAGCCCGACAGGGAAAAACTATGGCTACACCTTC. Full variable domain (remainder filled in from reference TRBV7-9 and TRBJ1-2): DTGVSQNPRHKITKRGQNVTFRCDPISEHNRLYWYRQTLGQGPEFLTYFQNEAQLEKSRLLSDRFSAERPKGSFSTLEIQRTEQGDSAMYLCASSPTGKNYGYTFGSGTRLTVV.

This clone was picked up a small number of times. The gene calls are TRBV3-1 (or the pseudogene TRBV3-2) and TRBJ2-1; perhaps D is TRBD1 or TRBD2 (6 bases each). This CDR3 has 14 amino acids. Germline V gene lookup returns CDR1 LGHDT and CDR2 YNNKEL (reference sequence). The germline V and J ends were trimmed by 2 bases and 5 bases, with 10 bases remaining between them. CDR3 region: CASSQRGDHNEQFF. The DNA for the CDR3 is TGTGCCAGCAGCCAAAGGGGGGACCACAATGAGCAGTTCTTC.

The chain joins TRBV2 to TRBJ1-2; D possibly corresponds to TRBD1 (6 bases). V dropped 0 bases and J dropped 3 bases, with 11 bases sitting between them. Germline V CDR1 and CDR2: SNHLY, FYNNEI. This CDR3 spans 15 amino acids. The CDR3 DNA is TGTGCCAGCAGTGAAGCTAGGGGGGGTTACTATGGCTACACCTTC. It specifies CASSEARGGYYGYTF.

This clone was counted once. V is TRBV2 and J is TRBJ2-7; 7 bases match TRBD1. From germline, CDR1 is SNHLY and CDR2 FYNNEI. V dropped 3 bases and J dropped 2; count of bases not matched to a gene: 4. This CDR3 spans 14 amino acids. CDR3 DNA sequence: TGTGCCAGCAGTGAGACAGGGATCCCCTACGAGCAGTACTTC. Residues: CASSETGIPYEQYF.

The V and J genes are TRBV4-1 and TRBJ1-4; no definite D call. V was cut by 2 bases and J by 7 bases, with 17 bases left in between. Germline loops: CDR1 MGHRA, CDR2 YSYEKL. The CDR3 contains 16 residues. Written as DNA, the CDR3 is TGCGCCAGCAGCCAAACCACCGCGGGGATGGGTGAAAAACTGTTTTTT. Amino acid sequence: CASSQTTAGMGEKLFF.

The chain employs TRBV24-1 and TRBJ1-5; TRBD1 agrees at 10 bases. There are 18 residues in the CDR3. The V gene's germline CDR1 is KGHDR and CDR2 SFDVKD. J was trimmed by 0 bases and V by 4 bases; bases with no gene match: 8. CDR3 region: CATSEYIRDRGSNQPQHF. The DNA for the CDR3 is TGTGCCACCAGTGAGTACATCCGGGACAGGGGTAGCAATCAGCCCCAGCATTTT.

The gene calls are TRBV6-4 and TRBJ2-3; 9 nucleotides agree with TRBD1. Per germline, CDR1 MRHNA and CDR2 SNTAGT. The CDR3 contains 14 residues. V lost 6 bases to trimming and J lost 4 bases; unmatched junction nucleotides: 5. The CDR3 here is CASRRDRVADTQYF. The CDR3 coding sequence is TGTGCCAGCAGAAGGGACAGGGTCGCAGATACGCAGTATTTT.

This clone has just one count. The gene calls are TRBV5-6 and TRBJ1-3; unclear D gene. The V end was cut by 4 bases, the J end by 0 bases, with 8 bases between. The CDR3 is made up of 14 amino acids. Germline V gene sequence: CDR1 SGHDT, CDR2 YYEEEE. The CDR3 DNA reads TGTGCCAGCAGCCCCAACCTCTCTGGAAACACCATATATTTT. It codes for CASSPNLSGNTIYF.

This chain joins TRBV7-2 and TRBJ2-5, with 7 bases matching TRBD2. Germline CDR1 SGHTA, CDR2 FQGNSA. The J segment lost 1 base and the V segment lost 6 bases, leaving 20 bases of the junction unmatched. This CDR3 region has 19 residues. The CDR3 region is CASSSRVGGSIRFQETQYF. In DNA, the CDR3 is TGTGCCAGCAGTTCCAGGGTCGGCGGGAGTATCCGATTCCAAGAGACCCAGTACTTC.